The 32 T cell receptor beta chains below all came from one sample that was sequenced in a study of blood T cell repertoires in COVID-19. Clones were read by immunoSEQ multiplex PCR, and TCRdb kept only the in-frame ones, dropping some. Altogether roughly 80,000 clones are present, roughly 80% being singletons, with the ten largest covering around 5.8%. The sample was peripheral blood. Receptor source: a man aged 55 to 69 with active or convalescent COVID-19.

J is TRBJ1-1 and V is TRBV14, with D tentatively TRBD1 (6 bases). Trimming removed 4 bases at V and 0 bases at J, with 12 bases between. CDR1 and CDR2 from the germline V gene are SGHDN and FVKESK. The CDR3 loop spans 15 amino acids. The CDR3 region has the DNA TGTGCCAGCAGCCCGCCCACAGGGATGAACACTGAAGCTTTCTTT. It yields the protein CASSPPTGMNTEAFF.

This clone was seen a single time. V gene TRBV9 combines with J gene TRBJ1-3; D uncertain. Germline values: CDR1 SGDLS, CDR2 YYNGEE. CDR3 length equals 16 residues. Trimming took 4 bases from V and 0 from J, leaving 14 bases between them. The CDR3 nucleotides read TGTGCCAGCAGCCCCAACACAGTCTACTCTGGAAACACCATATATTTT. Its translation is CASSPNTVYSGNTIYF.

The rearrangement links TRBV6-5 to TRBJ2-1, with 13 bases fitting TRBD2. The germline gives CDR1 MNHEY, CDR2 SVGAGI. This CDR3 is 15 amino acids long. J gave up 0 bases and V 8 bases, and 1 base lay outside the gene matches. This CDR3 reads CASGLAGDSYNEQFF. CDR3 bases: TGTGCCAGCGGACTAGCGGGGGACTCCTACAATGAGCAGTTCTTC.

V gene TRBV2 combines with J gene TRBJ1-6; D is uncertain. The V gene lost 2 bases and the J gene lost 4 bases, with 3 bases spanning the gap. The CDR3 runs to 13 residues. Germline loops: CDR1 SNHLY, CDR2 FYNNEI. The CDR3: CASSESYNSPLHF. The CDR3 nucleotides read TGTGCCAGCAGTGAATCTTATAATTCACCCCTCCACTTT.

V and J are TRBV6-4 and TRBJ1-5; D not resolved. Per germline, CDR1 MRHNA and CDR2 SNTAGT. CDR3 length equals 13 residues. Trimming cost V 0 bases and J 11 bases, with 11 bases left between them. CDR3 bases: TGTGCCAGCAGTGACTCGATAAGCGGGTCCCAGCATTTT. Translated: CASSDSISGSQHF.

This chain links TRBV7-2 with TRBJ2-4; D gene uncertain. CDR3 size: 14 residues. Per the germline V gene, CDR1 is SGHTA and CDR2 is FQGNSA. Trimming left V 5 bases short and J 4 bases short, with 12 bases between. CDR3 bases: TGTGCCAGCAGCGCCGGAGTCAGAAAAAACATTCAGTACTTC. It is translated as CASSAGVRKNIQYF. Filled out from reference TRBV7-2 and TRBJ2-4, the complete variable domain reads GAGVSQSPSNKVTEKGKDVELRCDPISGHTALYWYRQSLGQGLEFLIYFQGNSAPDKSGLPSDRFSAERTGGSVSTLTIQRTQQEDSAVYLCASSAGVRKNIQYFGAGTRLSVL.

V is TRBV7-9 and J is TRBJ1-1; D may be TRBD1 (6 bases). CDR3 size: 15 residues. Trimming shortened V by 2 bases and J by 0 bases, and 10 bases separated the two germline ends. Germline V gene sequence: CDR1 SEHNR, CDR2 FQNEAQ (reference sequence). The CDR3 nucleotides read TGTGCCAGCAGCTTAAACGGACAGATGAACACTGAAGCTTTCTTT. Its protein is CASSLNGQMNTEAFF. Supplemented by reference TRBV7-9 and TRBJ1-1, the full variable domain reads DTGVSQNPRHKITKRGQNVTFRCDPISEHNRLYWYRQTLGQGPEFLTYFQNEAQLEKSRLLSDRFSAERPKGSFSTLEIQRTEQGDSAMYLCASSLNGQMNTEAFFGQGTRLTVV.

This clone appeared a few times. The chain recombines TRBV5-6 with TRBJ1-2, with 8 nucleotides matching TRBD1. This CDR3 is built from 15 residues. The V gene's germline CDR1 is SGHDT and CDR2 YYEEEE. J was trimmed by 5 bases and V by 4 bases; bases with no gene match: 10. The CDR3 is CASSPDRAVLYGYTF. The CDR3 DNA follows: TGTGCCAGCAGCCCGGACAGGGCGGTACTATATGGCTACACCTTC.

This rearrangement joins TRBV7-8 to TRBJ1-2, with 7 bases aligning to TRBD1. CDR1 and CDR2 from the germline V gene are SGHVS and FQNEAQ. This CDR3 contains 15 residues. Trimming removed 5 bases from V and 3 bases from J; junction bases left unmatched: 9. CDR3 sequence (DNA): TGTGCCAGCAGCAAACGCGGCGGGACAGACTATGGCTACACCTTC. This translates into CASSKRGGTDYGYTF.

The chain employs TRBV27 and TRBJ2-7; 12 nucleotides align to TRBD1. With 6 bases clipped from V and 4 bases from J, the junction kept 7 bases outside the gene matches. Germline CDR1 MNHEY, CDR2 SMNVEV (reference sequence). This CDR3 has 15 residues. This CDR3 is CASRTGTGGVYEQYF. The CDR3 DNA follows: TGTGCCAGCAGAACCGGGACAGGGGGCGTGTACGAGCAGTACTTC.

The V call is TRBV2, the J call TRBJ1-1; TRBD1 might be the D (6 bases). Per germline, CDR1 SNHLY and CDR2 FYNNEI. This CDR3 is built from 14 residues. V lost 5 bases and J lost 8, with 18 bases in between. CDR3 sequence reads: CASSLGTREKEAFF. The DNA of the CDR3 is TGTGCCAGCAGTCTTGGGACAAGGGAAAAGGAAGCTTTCTTT.

This clone came up once. V usage is TRBV6-5 and J usage is TRBJ1-2, with 7 bases matching TRBD1. The CDR3 spans 12 residues. V lost 6 bases, J lost 8 bases, and 6 bases stayed unmatched. Germline V gives CDR1 MNHEY, CDR2 SVGAGI. The CDR3 nucleotides are TGTGCCAGCAGGGGACAGTCGAGAGGCTACACCTTC. Translation gives CASRGQSRGYTF.

The table lists this clone with a few counts. The chain uses TRBV28 and TRBJ2-5; D is unresolved. V was clipped by 2 bases and J by 6 bases, with 10 bases between them. The CDR3 extends over 13 amino acids. Germline V gene sequence: CDR1 MDHEN, CDR2 SYDVKM. The DNA for the CDR3 is TGTGCCAGCAGTTTAGGTACAGTCCAGACCCAGTACTTC. Protein: CASSLGTVQTQYF.

This clone appeared a single time. Written as DNA, the CDR3 is TGTGCCAGTAGTCCAGAGGGCGGGGCTATCTACGAGCAGTACTTC. This encodes CASSPEGGAIYEQYF. The chain carries TRBV19 and TRBJ2-7; tentative D call: TRBD2 (6 bases). This CDR3 spans 15 amino acids. The germline gives CDR1 LNHDA, CDR2 SQIVND (reference sequence). V was trimmed by 5 bases and J by 3 bases, leaving 17 bases between them.

V is TRBV4-1 and J is TRBJ2-1; TRBD2 might be the D (5 bases). Germline lookup yields CDR1 MGHRA and CDR2 YSYEKL. V was pared by 3 bases and J by 12 bases, with 15 bases between. The CDR3 contains 13 residues. The CDR3 loop reads CASSQSTRGWQFF. CDR3 in DNA: TGCGCCAGCAGCCAGTCAACCCGAGGGTGGCAGTTCTTC.

This rearrangement joins TRBV7-9 to TRBJ1-3; D is perhaps TRBD1 (5 bases). Per germline, CDR1 SEHNR and CDR2 FQNEAQ (reference sequence). V lost 1 base to trimming and J lost 0 bases, with 13 bases between them. This CDR3 spans 17 amino acids. The CDR3 nucleotides are TGTGCCAGCAGCTTAGAGTGGGGCGGGATCTCTGGAAACACCATATATTTT. Protein product: CASSLEWGGISGNTIYF.

This clone was picked up one time. This rearrangement joins TRBV4-2 to TRBJ1-1; D uncertain. The V gene's germline CDR1 is LGHNA and CDR2 YNFKEQ. V was clipped by 5 bases and J by 0 bases, with 7 bases between them. This CDR3 has 13 amino acids. Written as DNA, the CDR3 is TGTGCCAGCAGCGTAGAGGTGAACACTGAAGCTTTCTTT. Translating gives CASSVEVNTEAFF.

This clone showed up just a few times. The chain is built from TRBV7-3 and TRBJ2-5, with TRBD1 matching over 7 bases. V trimming: 4 bases; J trimming: 0 bases; junction bases outside the gene matches: 5. Germline V gene data show CDR1 as SGHTA and CDR2 as FQGTGA. This CDR3 has 15 residues. The CDR3 reads CASSYTGENQETQYF. For the CDR3, the DNA is TGTGCCAGCAGCTATACAGGGGAGAACCAAGAGACCCAGTACTTC.

DNA for the CDR3: TGTGCCAGCAGCTTCCAGGGGGCCAACACAGATACGCAGTATTTT. Translated, it gives CASSFQGANTDTQYF. The chain uses TRBV7-8 and TRBJ2-3, with TRBD1 identical over 8 bases. Germline V gene lookup returns CDR1 SGHVS and CDR2 FQNEAQ. The CDR3 is 15 amino acids. J was trimmed by 2 bases and V by 3 bases; bases with no gene match: 4. The whole variable domain, filled in from reference TRBV7-8 and TRBJ2-3, reads GAGVSQSPRYKVAKRGQDVALRCDPISGHVSLFWYQQALGQGPEFLTYFQNEAQLDKSGLPSDRFFAERPEGSVSTLKIQRTQQEDSAVYLCASSFQGANTDTQYFGPGTRLTVL.

V usage is TRBV6-4 and J usage is TRBJ2-1; 10 nucleotides align to TRBD2. CDR1 and CDR2 (germline): MRHNA, SNTAGT. The CDR3 covers 15 residues. Trimming removed 4 bases from V and 8 bases from J; junction bases left unmatched: 8. The CDR3 spells CASSGQRGGSDEQFF. Written as DNA, the CDR3 is TGTGCCAGCAGTGGGCAGCGGGGGGGTAGCGATGAGCAGTTCTTC.

This chain links TRBV4-2 with TRBJ1-2; 9 bases fit TRBD1. The CDR3 runs 15 residues. Germline V CDR1 and CDR2: LGHNA, YNFKEQ. The V gene end was trimmed by 4 bases and the J gene end by 4 bases; junction bases not matched to a gene: 7. The CDR3 nucleotides read TGTGCCAGCAGCCTCAGGACAGGGGACCTCTATGGCTACACCTTC. It translates to CASSLRTGDLYGYTF.

The genes are TRBV11-1 and TRBJ2-1; a weak D match, TRBD1 (5 bases). Germline V gene lookup returns CDR1 SGHAT and CDR2 FQDESV (reference sequence). This CDR3 spans 15 amino acids. Deletions cut 5 bases from V and 4 bases from J, with 15 bases between. The CDR3 sequence is CASSRARARYNEQFF. CDR3 nucleotides: TGTGCCAGCAGCCGTGCCAGGGCACGTTACAATGAGCAGTTCTTC.

The table lists this clone with a few counts. This chain links TRBV9 with TRBJ2-2; 7 bases agree with TRBD2. The V segment lost 0 bases and the J segment 4 bases; nucleotides outside the gene matches: 9. Germline V lookup: CDR1 SGDLS, CDR2 YYNGEE. CDR3 length: 17 amino acids. The CDR3 coding sequence is TGTGCCAGCAGCGTAGGGAAAGGACTAGTCGGCACCGGGGAGCTGTTTTTT. Its protein is CASSVGKGLVGTGELFF.

This chain uses TRBV6-5 with TRBJ1-6, with D maybe TRBD1 (6 bases). The CDR3 totals 13 residues. V lost 11 bases and J lost 9, with 17 bases in between. Germline V CDR1 and CDR2: MNHEY, SVGAGI. CDR3 region: CAAGQGLGSPLHF. CDR3 nucleotides: TGTGCCGCCGGCCAGGGGCTTGGTTCACCCCTCCACTTT.

The rearrangement joins TRBV6-1 to TRBJ2-7, with TRBD2 as a possible D gene (6 bases). V was trimmed by 0 bases and J by 6 bases, leaving 18 bases between them. The CDR3 covers 16 residues. CDR1 is MNHNS, CDR2 SASEGT, per germline. This chain's CDR3 is CASSEASGRHSLEQYF. The CDR3 bases are TGTGCCAGCAGTGAAGCCTCCGGGAGACATAGCCTCGAGCAGTACTTC.

This clone was detected only a few times. V usage is TRBV24-1 and J usage is TRBJ2-1; TRBD2 matches 11 bases. In germline, CDR1 is KGHDR, CDR2 SFDVKD. Trimming took 4 bases from V and 0 from J; bases not matched to a gene: 10. The CDR3 covers 19 residues. The DNA of the CDR3 is TGTGCCACCAGTGAAGGGACTAGCGGTCGAGGGGGCTCCTACAATGAGCAGTTCTTC. Residues: CATSEGTSGRGGSYNEQFF.

J is TRBJ1-2 and V is TRBV12-3 or TRBV12-4; 7 bases fit TRBD1. The V segment lost 2 bases and the J segment 13 bases; nucleotides outside the gene matches: 4. The length of the CDR3 is 11 residues. The CDR3 spells CASSLSTGVTF. In nucleotides, the CDR3 is TGTGCCAGCAGTTTAAGTACAGGGGTCACCTTC.

The rearrangement links TRBV19 to TRBJ2-3; 8 nucleotides align to TRBD2. V shed 8 bases and J 1 base; nucleotides not matched to a gene: 2. This CDR3 is 13 amino acids long. From germline, CDR1 is LNHDA and CDR2 SQIVND (reference sequence). CDR3 sequence (DNA): TGTGCCAGTGAAGCGGGGGGCACAGATACGCAGTATTTT. This encodes CASEAGGTDTQYF.

The chain combines TRBV4-1 with TRBJ2-1; TRBD1 is a possible D gene (6 bases). The V and J ends lost 1 base and 6 bases respectively, with 13 bases between them. Germline CDR1 is MGHRA and CDR2 is YSYEKL. The CDR3 consists of 15 residues. The CDR3 nucleotides are TGCGCCAGCAGCCAAGTATTAGGACAGTTCAATGAGCAGTTCTTC. Protein product: CASSQVLGQFNEQFF.

The chain recombines TRBV18 with TRBJ2-1, with 7 bases aligning to TRBD1. The germline CDR1 and CDR2 sequences are KGHSH and LQKENI. The junction had 1 base not matched to a gene; V was cut back by 3 bases and J by 5 bases. CDR3 length: 13 residues. DNA for the CDR3: TGTGCCAGCTCACCCGACAGGGACAATGAGCAGTTCTTC. It is translated as CASSPDRDNEQFF.

V gene TRBV4-3 combines with J gene TRBJ2-2, with 8 nucleotides matching TRBD1. The CDR3 runs 16 residues. Trimming removed 1 base from V and 2 bases from J; junction bases left unmatched: 3. The germline V gene has CDR1 LGHNA and CDR2 YSLEER. CDR3 protein: CASSQGTGYNTGELFF. The CDR3 region has the DNA TGCGCCAGCAGCCAAGGGACAGGGTACAACACCGGGGAGCTGTTTTTT.

In this sample, this clone turned up a few times. This chain links TRBV23-1 with TRBJ1-3; tentatively, D is TRBD1 (5 bases). TRBV23-1 is an ORF; its function is uncertain. The length of the CDR3 is 14 residues. V was trimmed by 3 bases and J by 7 bases, leaving 13 bases between them. The CDR3 DNA sequence: TGCGCCAGCAGTCAGCAGGGAATTGTGAACACCATATATTTT. Translated: CASSQQGIVNTIYF.